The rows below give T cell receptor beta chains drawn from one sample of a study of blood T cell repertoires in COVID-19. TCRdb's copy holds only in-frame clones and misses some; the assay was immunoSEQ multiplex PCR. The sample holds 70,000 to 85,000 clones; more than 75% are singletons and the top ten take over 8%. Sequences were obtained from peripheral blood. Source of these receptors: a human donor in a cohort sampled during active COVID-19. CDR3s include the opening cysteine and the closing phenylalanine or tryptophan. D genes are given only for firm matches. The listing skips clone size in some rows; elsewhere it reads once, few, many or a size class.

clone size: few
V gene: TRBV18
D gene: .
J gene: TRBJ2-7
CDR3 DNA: TGTGCCAGCTCCCCTTCCGGTATCTCCTACGAGCAGTACTTC
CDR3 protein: CASSPSGISYEQYF

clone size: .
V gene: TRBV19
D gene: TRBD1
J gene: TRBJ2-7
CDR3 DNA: TGTGCCAGTAGTATTACAGGGGGCGCCTACGAGCAGTACTTC
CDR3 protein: CASSITGGAYEQYF

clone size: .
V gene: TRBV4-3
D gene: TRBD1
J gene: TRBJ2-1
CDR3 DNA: TGCGCCAGCATAACGCCTCCCGACAGGGCGTTTTCCTACAATGAGCAGTTCTTC
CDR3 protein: CASITPPDRAFSYNEQFF

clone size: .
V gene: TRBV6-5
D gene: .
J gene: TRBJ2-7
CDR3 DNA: TGTGCCAGCAGTTACTCGATAGGGGACTACGAGCAGTACTTC
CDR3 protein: CASSYSIGDYEQYF

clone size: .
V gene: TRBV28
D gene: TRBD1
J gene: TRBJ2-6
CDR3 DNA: TGTGCCAGCAGTCGCGCGGACAGGGCACCCTCCAACGTCCTGACTTTC
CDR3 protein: CASSRADRAPSNVLTF

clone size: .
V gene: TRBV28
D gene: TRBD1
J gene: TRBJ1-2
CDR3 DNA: TGTGCCAGCAGTTTAACTATTCCGGGACAGGGGGCTGGCTACACCTTC
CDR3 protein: CASSLTIPGQGAGYTF

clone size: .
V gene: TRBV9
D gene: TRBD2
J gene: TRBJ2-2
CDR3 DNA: TGTGCCAGCAGCGTAGGCGGGAGGGTAACCGGGGAGCTGTTTTTT
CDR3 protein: CASSVGGRVTGELFF

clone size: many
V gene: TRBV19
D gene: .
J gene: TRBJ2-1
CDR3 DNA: TGTGCCAGTAAATATAGCGGCAAGACCTTGAATAACTACAATGAGCAGTTCTTC
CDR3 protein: CASKYSGKTLNNYNEQFF

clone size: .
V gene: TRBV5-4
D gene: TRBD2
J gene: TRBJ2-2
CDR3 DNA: TGTGCCAGCAGCTCGGGACTAGCGATGACCGGGGAGCTGTTTTTT
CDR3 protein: CASSSGLAMTGELFF

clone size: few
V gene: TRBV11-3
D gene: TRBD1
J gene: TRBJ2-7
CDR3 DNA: TGTGCCAGCAGCCCCGGGACAGGCGGAAAGGAGCAGTACTTC
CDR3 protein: CASSPGTGGKEQYF

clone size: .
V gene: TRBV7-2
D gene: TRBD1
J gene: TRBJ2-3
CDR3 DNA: TGTGCCAGCAGCTTAGCGCCCCAGTTAGGGGGCACTCCCACAGATACGCAGTATTTT
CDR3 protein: CASSLAPQLGGTPTDTQYF

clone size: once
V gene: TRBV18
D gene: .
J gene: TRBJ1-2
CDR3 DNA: TGTGCCAGCTCACCCCGGGACACCAACTATGGCTACACCTTC
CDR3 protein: CASSPRDTNYGYTF

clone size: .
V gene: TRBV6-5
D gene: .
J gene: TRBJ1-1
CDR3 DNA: TGTGCCAGCAGTTACCGGGGATTGAACACTGAAGCTTTCTTT
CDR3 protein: CASSYRGLNTEAFF

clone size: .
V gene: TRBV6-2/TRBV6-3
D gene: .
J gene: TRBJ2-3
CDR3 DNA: TGTGCCAGCAGTTACGCTAGGACAGATACGCAGTATTTT
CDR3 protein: CASSYARTDTQYF

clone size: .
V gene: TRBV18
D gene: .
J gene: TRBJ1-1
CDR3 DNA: TGTGCCAGCTCACCATCGGGGGGGACTGAAGCTTTCTTT
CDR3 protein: CASSPSGGTEAFF

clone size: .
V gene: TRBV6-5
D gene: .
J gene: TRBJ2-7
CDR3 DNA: TGTGCCAGCAGTTACAACGGTGCGGGAAAAGGGCAGTACTTC
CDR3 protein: CASSYNGAGKGQYF

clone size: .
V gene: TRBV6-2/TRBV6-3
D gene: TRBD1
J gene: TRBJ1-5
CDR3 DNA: TGTGCCAGCAGTTACGAGGGGGCGCGTCAGCCCCAGCATTTT
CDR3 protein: CASSYEGARQPQHF

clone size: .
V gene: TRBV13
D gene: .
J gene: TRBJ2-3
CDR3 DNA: TGTGCCAGCACCTTAAAAGGGAGTTTTAGCACAGATACGCAGTATTTT
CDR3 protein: CASTLKGSFSTDTQYF

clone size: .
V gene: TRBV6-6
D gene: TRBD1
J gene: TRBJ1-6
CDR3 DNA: TGTGCCAGCAGGGGGGAAGGGGGCGATACAAGATCACCCCTCCACTTT
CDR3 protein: CASRGEGGDTRSPLHF

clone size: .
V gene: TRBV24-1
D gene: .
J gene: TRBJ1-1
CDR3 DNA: TGTGCCACCAGTTCCGGGGTTATGAACACTGAAGCTTTCTTT
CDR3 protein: CATSSGVMNTEAFF

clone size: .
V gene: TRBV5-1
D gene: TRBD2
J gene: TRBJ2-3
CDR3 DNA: TGCGCCAGCAGCCTCTCGACTAGCGGGAGTGATACGCAGTATTTT
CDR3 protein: CASSLSTSGSDTQYF

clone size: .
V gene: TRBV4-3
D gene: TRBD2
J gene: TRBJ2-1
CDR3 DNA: TGCGCCAGCAGCCAGGGACTAGCCGGTGAGCAGTTCTTC
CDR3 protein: CASSQGLAGEQFF

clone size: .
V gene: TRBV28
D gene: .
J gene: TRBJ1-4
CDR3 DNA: TGTGCCAGCAGCCCGGGGGGGCCAGATGAAAAACTGTTTTTT
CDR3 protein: CASSPGGPDEKLFF

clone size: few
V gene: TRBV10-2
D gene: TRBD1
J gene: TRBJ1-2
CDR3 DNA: TGCGCCAGCAGTACCGACAGGGGGCGCAACTATGGCTACACCTTC
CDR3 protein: CASSTDRGRNYGYTF

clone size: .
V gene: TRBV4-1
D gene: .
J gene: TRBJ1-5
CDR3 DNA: TGCGCCAGCAGCCAAGAGGCAGGGAATCTCAATCAGCCCCAGCATTTT
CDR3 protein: CASSQEAGNLNQPQHF